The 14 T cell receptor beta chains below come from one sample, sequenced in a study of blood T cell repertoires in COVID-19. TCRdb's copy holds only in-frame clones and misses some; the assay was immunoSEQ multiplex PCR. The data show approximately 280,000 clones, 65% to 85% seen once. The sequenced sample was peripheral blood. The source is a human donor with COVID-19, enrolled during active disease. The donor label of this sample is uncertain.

The CDR3 here is CATSRAGAGKTEAFF. CDR3 in DNA: TGTGCCACCAGCAGAGCAGGGGCCGGGAAGACTGAAGCTTTCTTT. The J gene is TRBJ1-1, the V gene TRBV15; D may be TRBD1 (6 bases). The CDR3 has 15 residues. In germline, CDR1 is LNHNV, CDR2 YYDKDF (reference sequence). V was trimmed by 1 base and J by 5 bases, leaving 14 bases between them. Combining the CDR3 with reference TRBV15 and TRBJ1-1 gives the whole variable domain DAMVIQNPRYQVTQFGKPVTLSCSQTLNHNVMYWYQQKSSQAPKLLFHYYDKDFNNEADTPDNFQSRRPNTSFCFLDIRSPGLGDTAMYLCATSRAGAGKTEAFFGQGTRLTVV.

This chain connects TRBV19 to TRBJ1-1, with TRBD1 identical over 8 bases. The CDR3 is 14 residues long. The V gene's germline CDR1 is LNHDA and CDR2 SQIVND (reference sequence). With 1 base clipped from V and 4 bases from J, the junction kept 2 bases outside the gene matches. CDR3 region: CASSIGQGATEAFF. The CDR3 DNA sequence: TGTGCCAGTAGTATAGGCCAGGGGGCCACTGAAGCTTTCTTT.

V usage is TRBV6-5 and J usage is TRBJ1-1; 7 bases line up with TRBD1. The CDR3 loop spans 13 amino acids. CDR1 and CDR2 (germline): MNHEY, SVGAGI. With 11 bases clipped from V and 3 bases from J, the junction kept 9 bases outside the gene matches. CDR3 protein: CARPRGTDTEAFF. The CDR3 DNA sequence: TGTGCCCGACCCCGTGGGACAGACACTGAAGCTTTCTTT.

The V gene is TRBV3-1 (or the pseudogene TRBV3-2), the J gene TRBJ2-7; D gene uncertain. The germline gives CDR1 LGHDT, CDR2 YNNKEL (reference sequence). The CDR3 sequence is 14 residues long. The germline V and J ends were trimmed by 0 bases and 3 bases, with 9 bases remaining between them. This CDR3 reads CASSQEAASYEQYF. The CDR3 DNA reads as TGTGCCAGCAGCCAAGAAGCCGCTAGCTACGAGCAGTACTTC.

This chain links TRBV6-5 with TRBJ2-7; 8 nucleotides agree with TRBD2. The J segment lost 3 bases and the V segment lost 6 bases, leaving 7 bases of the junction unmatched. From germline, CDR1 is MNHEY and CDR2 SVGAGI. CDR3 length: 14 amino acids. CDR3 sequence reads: CASSGGGLGYEQYF. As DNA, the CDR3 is TGTGCCAGCAGCGGGGGGGGGCTCGGCTACGAGCAGTACTTC.

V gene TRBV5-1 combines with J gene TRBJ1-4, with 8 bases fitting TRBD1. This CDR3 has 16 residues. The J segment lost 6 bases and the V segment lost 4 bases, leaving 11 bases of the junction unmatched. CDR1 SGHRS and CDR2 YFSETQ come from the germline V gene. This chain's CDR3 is CASSPAGQGGYEKLFF. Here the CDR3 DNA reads TGCGCCAGCAGCCCGGCAGGACAGGGCGGGTATGAAAAACTGTTTTTT.

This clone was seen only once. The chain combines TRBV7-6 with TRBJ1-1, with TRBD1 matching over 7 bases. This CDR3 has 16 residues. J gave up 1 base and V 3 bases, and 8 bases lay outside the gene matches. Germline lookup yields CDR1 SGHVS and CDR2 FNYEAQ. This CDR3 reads CASSFARGQRNTEAFF. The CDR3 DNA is TGTGCCAGCAGCTTCGCCAGGGGACAGAGGAACACTGAAGCTTTCTTT.

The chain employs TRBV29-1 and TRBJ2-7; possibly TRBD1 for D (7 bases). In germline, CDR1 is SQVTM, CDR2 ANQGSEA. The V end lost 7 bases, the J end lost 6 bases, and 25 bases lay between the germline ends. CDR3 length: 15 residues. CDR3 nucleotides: TGCAGCGCATGGACAGGAGGGGCCTCTACTGGCGAGCAGTACTTC. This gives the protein CSAWTGGASTGEQYF.

This chain's CDR3 is CASSFTQGYYTGELFF. The DNA for the CDR3 is TGTGCCAGCAGCTTCACACAGGGATACTACACCGGGGAGCTGTTTTTT. The V call is TRBV11-3, the J call TRBJ2-2; D perhaps matches TRBD1 (6 bases). CDR1 and CDR2 from the germline V gene are SGHNT and YENEEA. V was cut by 3 bases and J by 3 bases, with 14 bases left in between. The CDR3 is 16 residues long.

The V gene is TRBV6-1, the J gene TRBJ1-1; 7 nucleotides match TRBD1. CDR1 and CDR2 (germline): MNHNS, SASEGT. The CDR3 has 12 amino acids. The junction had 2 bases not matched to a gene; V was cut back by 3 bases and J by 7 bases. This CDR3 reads CASSDRTGEAFF. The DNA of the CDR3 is TGTGCCAGCAGTGATCGGACAGGTGAAGCTTTCTTT.

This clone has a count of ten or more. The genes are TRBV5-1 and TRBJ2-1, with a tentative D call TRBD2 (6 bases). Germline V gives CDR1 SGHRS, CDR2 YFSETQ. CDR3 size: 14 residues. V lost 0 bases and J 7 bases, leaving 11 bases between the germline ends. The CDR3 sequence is CASSLGVAVNEQFF. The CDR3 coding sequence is TGCGCCAGCAGCTTGGGGGTAGCGGTTAATGAGCAGTTCTTC.

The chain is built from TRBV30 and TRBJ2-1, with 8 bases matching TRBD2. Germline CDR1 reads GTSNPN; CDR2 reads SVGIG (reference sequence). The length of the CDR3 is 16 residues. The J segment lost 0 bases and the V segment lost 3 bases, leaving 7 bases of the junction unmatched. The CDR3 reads CAWRPLAGRSYNEQFF. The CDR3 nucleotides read TGTGCCTGGAGGCCTCTAGCGGGTCGCTCCTACAATGAGCAGTTCTTC.

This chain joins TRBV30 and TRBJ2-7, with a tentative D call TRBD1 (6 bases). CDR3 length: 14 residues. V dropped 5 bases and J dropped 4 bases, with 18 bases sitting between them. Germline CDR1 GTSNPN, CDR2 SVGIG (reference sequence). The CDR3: CAWDRGQSIYEQYF. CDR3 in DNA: TGTGCCTGGGATAGAGGACAGAGCATATACGAGCAGTACTTC.

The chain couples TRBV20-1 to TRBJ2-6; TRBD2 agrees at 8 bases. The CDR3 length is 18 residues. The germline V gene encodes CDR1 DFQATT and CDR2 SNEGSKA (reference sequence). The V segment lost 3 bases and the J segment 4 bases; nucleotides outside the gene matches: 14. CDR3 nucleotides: TGCAGTGCTAGTTCCCGCGGGACTAGGGTTGCGGGGGCCAACGTCCTGACTTTC. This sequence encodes CSASSRGTRVAGANVLTF.